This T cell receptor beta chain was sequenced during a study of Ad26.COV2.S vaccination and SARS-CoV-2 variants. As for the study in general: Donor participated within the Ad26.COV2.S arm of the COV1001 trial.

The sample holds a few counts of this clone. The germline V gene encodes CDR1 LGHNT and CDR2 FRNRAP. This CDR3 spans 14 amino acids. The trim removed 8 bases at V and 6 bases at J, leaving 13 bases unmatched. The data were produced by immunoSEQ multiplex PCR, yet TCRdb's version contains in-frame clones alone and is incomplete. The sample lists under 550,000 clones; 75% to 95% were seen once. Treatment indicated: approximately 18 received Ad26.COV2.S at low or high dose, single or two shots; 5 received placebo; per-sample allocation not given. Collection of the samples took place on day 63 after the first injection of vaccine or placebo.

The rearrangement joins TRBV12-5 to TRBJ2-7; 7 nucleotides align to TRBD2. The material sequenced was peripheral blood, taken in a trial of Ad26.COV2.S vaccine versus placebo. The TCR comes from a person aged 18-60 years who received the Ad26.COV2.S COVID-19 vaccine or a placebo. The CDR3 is CASQRGPTSIEQYF. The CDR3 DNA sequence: TGTGCTAGTCAAAGAGGGCCGACTAGCATCGAGCAGTACTTC.